This section outlines one T cell receptor beta chain sequence together with its context. The antigen is unknown. The V end lost 8 bases, the J end lost 10 bases, and 12 bases lay between the germline ends. Per germline, CDR1 MNHEY and CDR2 SVGAGI. CDR3 length equals 10 residues. How the authors handled the data: Across clinicopathological groups, CDR3 differences served as the basis for building a distant-metastasis classifier for papillary thyroid cancer. With MiXCR, TCRdb called clones anew from the PCR reads. The V and J calls reflect TCRdb's pipeline rather than the authors' work. The sample includes about 27,000 clones, roughly 15% of them seen just once. Every patient was untreated before thyroid surgery. The source of the sample is a study of metastatic and nonmetastatic thyroid tumors. Whole-study findings and limits: Significantly greater TCR beta diversity was reportedly found in malignant thyroid tumors than in benign nodules (in blood and tumor).

The receptor was derived from a male donor with papillary thyroid cancer or a benign thyroid nodule (not recorded which). Some clones in this sample may be carry-over from other donors' samples. This sequence joins TRBV6-5 and TRBJ2-7, with D unresolved. Source material: blood. The DNA for the CDR3 is TGTGCCAGCGCCCGACATGCTCAGTACTTC. Encoded protein: CASARHAQYF.